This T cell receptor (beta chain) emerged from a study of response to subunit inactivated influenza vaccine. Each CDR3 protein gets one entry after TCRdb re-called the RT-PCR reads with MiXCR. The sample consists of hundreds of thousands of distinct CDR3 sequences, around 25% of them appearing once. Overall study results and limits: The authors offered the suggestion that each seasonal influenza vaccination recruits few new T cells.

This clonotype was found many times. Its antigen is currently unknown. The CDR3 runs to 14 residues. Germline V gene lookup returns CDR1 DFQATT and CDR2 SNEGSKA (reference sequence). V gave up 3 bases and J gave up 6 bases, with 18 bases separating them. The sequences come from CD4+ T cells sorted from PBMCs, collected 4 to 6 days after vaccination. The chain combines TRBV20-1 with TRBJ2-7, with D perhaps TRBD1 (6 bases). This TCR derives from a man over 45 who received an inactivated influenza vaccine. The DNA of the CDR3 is TGCAGTGCTAGCGCTCCCCAGGGGTATCGCGAGCAGTACTTC. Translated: CSASAPQGYREQYF.